The present T cell receptor beta chain was sequenced within a study of T cell responses to AZD1222 COVID-19 vaccine. V trimming: 3 bases; J trimming: 0 bases; junction bases outside the gene matches: 5. Germline CDR1 WNHNN, CDR2 SYGVQD (reference sequence). This CDR3 contains 17 residues. Findings and caveats of the study: White British ancestry dominated among donors, who included more females, and clonal diversity was possibly underestimated.

The method was immunoSEQ multiplex PCR; TCRdb's version includes in-frame clones alone and lacks a portion of them. The repertoire holds under 150,000 clones, with roughly 85% as singletons. As to this clone: Its specificity is unknown.

The receptor comes from an adult who received the MenACWY meningococcal vaccine as a control. The chain carries TRBV10-1 and TRBJ2-2, with 9 nucleotides matching TRBD2. The sample in question was peripheral blood, obtained 28 days after the second dose of the MenACWY control vaccine. This CDR3 is CASSDRAGGANTGELFF. The CDR3 nucleotides are TGCGCCAGCAGTGATAGAGCGGGGGGCGCGAACACCGGGGAGCTGTTTTTT.